This T cell receptor (beta chain) was recovered during a study of blood T cells in healthy people across ages. V lost 5 bases and J 7 bases, leaving 12 bases between the germline ends. The CDR3 has 12 residues. Germline V CDR1 and CDR2: MDHEN, SYDVKM. Combining a sample-barcoded 5' primer with a J-beta primer mix, a second PCR ran for roughly 7 to 12 cycles. TCRdb itself ran the 5' RACE reads through MiXCR, one entry per CDR3 protein. The table records roughly 560,000 distinct CDR3 sequences, less than 25% of them present only once. There are a few counts of this clonotype. The sample was also linked to a second study, of T cells of mothers and their children. That work states: Among related mother-child pairs, overlap was slightly higher than in unrelated pairs, though not significantly.

The chain recombines TRBV28 with TRBJ2-7, with unresolved D. What was sequenced was blood. This clonotype originated in a boy between 10 and 17 years old in good health. Here the CDR3 reads CASSHPAREQYF. The CDR3 DNA follows: TGTGCCAGCAGTCACCCGGCACGGGAGCAGTACTTC.